This TCR beta chain is drawn from a study of post-analysis software for immune sequencing data. Whole-study context: Patients with relapsing-remitting, secondary progressive and progressive-relapsing multiple sclerosis courses were all represented. Overall study findings and caveats: In patients, TRBV5-6, TRBV5-1 and TRBV20-1 belonged to five TRBV segments found more frequently than in controls. Controls' normalized Chao1 diversity significantly exceeded that of multiple sclerosis patients.

A note on this clonotype: Its antigen remains unidentified.

Researchers reported that TCR beta cDNA libraries carried unique molecular identifiers. TCRdb reprocessed the PCR reads with MiXCR, giving one entry per CDR3 protein. The sample yields roughly 570,000 distinct CDR3 sequences, 34% seen once. V gave up 4 bases and J gave up 4 bases, with 8 bases separating them. The V gene's germline CDR1 is SQVTM and CDR2 ANQGSEA. The CDR3 is 12 amino acids. The chain recombines TRBV29-1 with TRBJ1-5; maybe TRBD1 (5 bases). Sequencing was performed on blood. The clonotype originates from a girl under 18 with multiple sclerosis. The CDR3 loop is CSVGGKNQPQHF. The DNA for the CDR3 is TGCAGCGTTGGGGGGAAGAATCAGCCCCAGCATTTT.